The entry below gives a single T cell receptor (beta chain) sequence along with its context. Base quality data are lacking; no much larger clone is found one base away. In the germline V gene, CDR1 corresponds to MDHEN and CDR2 to SYDVKM. Counted from cysteine to phenylalanine, this CDR3 has 11 amino acids. CDR3 DNA is the only sequence kept; it has 33 bases, read in frame from the first base. The trim is 4 bases for V and 9 bases for J, with a gap of 7 bases between the germline ends. This entry is derived from a study of graft-versus-host responses after intestinal transplantation (dated by TCRdb to about 2021). As for the study more broadly: The transplants that recipients got were multivisceral, liver-intestinal, or isolated intestinal. All recipients received anti-thymocyte globulin induction followed by maintenance tacrolimus and steroids for around three years. Graft-versus-host and host-versus-graft alloreactive T cell clones were tracked in the graft, circulation and bone marrow after intestinal transplantation using bulk TCR-beta CDR3 sequencing. Alloreactive clones were identified by sequencing pre-transplant mixed lymphocyte reaction products and comparing them with unstimulated pre-transplant donor and recipient T cells. The cohort enrolled some 24 intestinal transplant recipients, one of whom was a retransplant, and 3 patients without pretransplant specimens were excluded. A peak of at least 4% donor T cells among recipient peripheral blood mononuclear cells was the definition used for donor T cell macrochimerism. Instead of going to the commercial service, samples from a few later patients were sequenced in-house on an Illumina MiSeq and processed with MiXCR.

Paper-wide results and their limitations: Patients with donor T cell macrochimerism had high GvH to HvG T cell clonal ratios in their allografts. GvH clones were detected in recipient bone marrow, and some of these GvH clones were observed earlier in ileal mucosa or blood, consistent with an intestinal mucosal origin. Conclusions were limited by the relatively low number and heterogeneity of intestinal transplant patients. Early after transplant, declines in HvG clones were associated with peak levels of circulating GvH clones.

In the paper's terms, the time point label means: cells obtained before transplantation from donor or recipient. In mixed lymphocyte reactions, 200,000 CFSE-labeled pre-transplant responders were plated with 200,000 irradiated violet-dye-labeled stimulators and cultured for around six days. Proliferating CD3+CD4+CFSE-low and CD3+CD8+CFSE-low responder cells were FACS-sorted on a BD Influx sorter after the mixed lymphocyte reaction. Library creation used the immunoSEQ multiplex PCR assay. In most patients, genomic DNA was isolated using the Qiagen DNeasy Blood and Tissue Kit and sent frozen to Adaptive Biotechnologies for TCR sequencing. High-throughput TCR-beta CDR3 sequencing of genomic DNA from most patients was performed by Adaptive Biotechnologies. Per the source publication's procedure: Adaptive's ImmunoSEQ software was the source of the TCR sequencing data for fewer than 20 patients, while a few other patients were processed with MiXCR and VDJtools. CD4 versus CD8 sorting errors were corrected by removing sequences found in both subsets at a frequency ratio below 5:1. CDR3 nucleotide sequences shared by donor and recipient were removed because the origin of these sequences could not be assigned. At least 2-fold expansion over unstimulated cells and a minimum CFSE-low frequency of 0.002% (template counts) or 0.001% (read counts) were required for clones to be classified as alloreactive. Clones detected in sequenced pre-transplant spleen, lymph node, or MLR CFSE-low populations of the donor or recipient were defined as mappable. Cumulative frequency of alloreactive clones was calculated as a percentage of all sequences weighted by copy number. What TCRdb holds here is the immuneACCESS table cut down to in-frame rearrangements. Part of the clones is not present; checked against another copy, under half of the missing clones reflect an unresolved V gene, and the others are unexplained. Clonal size and the V and J genes are those of that table, whereas D and trimming came from the DNA. A total of roughly 8,100 clones appear in this sample, about 31% of them only once. The top ten clonotypes cover around 5.8% of the sample.

This TCR was sampled from a human patient who received an intestinal transplant. Recombination linked TRBV28 to TRBJ1-5, with the D gene not clear enough to name. Sequences were derived from alloreactive CD4+ T cells from a mixed lymphocyte reaction culture, sampled before intestinal transplant. The sample's cell subset or site label is to be understood as: CFSE-low proliferating T cells sorted from approximately 6-day pre-transplant mixed lymphocyte reaction (GvH or HvG direction). The sequenced DNA: TGTGCCAGCAGTTCAGGAAGGCCCCAGCATTTT. It encodes CASSSGRPQHF.